This entry is about one TCR beta chain. This sample is part of a study of blood T cell repertoires in COVID-19. Study information: Italy, Spain and the United States were the sources of the convalescent and acute COVID-19 samples. PBMCs, B-cell-depleted T cells, or T cells provided the cDNA or gDNA that made up the material.

In the study's own analysis: From reference gene primer amplification, estimates of nucleated cell counts were derived. TCRdb's table, derived via immunoSEQ multiplex PCR, lists solely in-frame clones and lacks some. V and J calls and clone size are copied from that table; D and trimming were computed from the DNA. The data show 20,000 to 25,000 clones, over 65% seen once. Looked up from germline, CDR1 is MNHEY and CDR2 is SVGAGI. The CDR3 extends over 16 amino acids. V shed 2 bases, J shed 1 base, and the junction held 3 bases outside the gene matches. This chain uses TRBV6-5 with TRBJ1-5, with 9 bases identical to TRBD1. The receptor was isolated from a human donor in a cohort sampled during active or convalescent COVID-19. The sequenced sample was peripheral blood. CDR3 in DNA: TGTGCCAGCAGTTACGGGACAGGGTGGAGCAATCAGCCCCAGCATTTT. Encoded protein: CASSYGTGWSNQPQHF.